The sequence of this T cell receptor (beta chain) was determined in a study of control samples from healthy donors and cancer patients. V was pared by 4 bases and J by 1 base, with 13 bases between. In germline, CDR1 is SGDLS, CDR2 YYNGEE. The CDR3 loop spans 15 amino acids. Libraries were prepared by immunoSEQ multiplex PCR; TCRdb keeps only in-frame clonotypes and omits some of them. The sample records about 170,000 clones, 88% being singletons. The receptor was isolated from a young woman in good health. The V call is TRBV9, the J call TRBJ2-3; tentatively, D is TRBD1 (6 bases). The material sequenced was blood. CDR3 DNA sequence: TGTGCCAGCAGCCCCCAGGGGCGGCGCACAGATACGCAGTATTTT. This translates into CASSPQGRRTDTQYF.